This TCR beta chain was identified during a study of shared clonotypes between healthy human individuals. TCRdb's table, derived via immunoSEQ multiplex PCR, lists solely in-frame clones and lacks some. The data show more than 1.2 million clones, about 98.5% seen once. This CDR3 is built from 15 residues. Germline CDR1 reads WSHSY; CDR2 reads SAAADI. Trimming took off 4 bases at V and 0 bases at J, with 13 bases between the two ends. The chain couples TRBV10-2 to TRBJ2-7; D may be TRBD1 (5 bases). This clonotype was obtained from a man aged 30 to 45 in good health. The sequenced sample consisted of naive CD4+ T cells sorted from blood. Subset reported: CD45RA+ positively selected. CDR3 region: CASSGRYRSSYEQYF. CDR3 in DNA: TGCGCCAGCAGTGGTAGATACAGGAGCTCCTACGAGCAGTACTTC.